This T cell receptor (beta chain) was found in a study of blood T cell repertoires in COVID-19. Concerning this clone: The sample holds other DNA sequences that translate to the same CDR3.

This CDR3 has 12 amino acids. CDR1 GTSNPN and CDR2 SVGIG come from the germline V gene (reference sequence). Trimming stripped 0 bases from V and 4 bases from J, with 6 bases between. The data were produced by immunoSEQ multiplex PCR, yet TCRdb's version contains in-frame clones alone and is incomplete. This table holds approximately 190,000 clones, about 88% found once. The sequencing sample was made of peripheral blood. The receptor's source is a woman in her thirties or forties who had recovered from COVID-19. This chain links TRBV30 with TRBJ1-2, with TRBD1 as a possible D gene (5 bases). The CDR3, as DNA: TGTGCCTGGAGTGTCGGGGGCTATGGCTACACCTTC. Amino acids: CAWSVGGYGYTF.